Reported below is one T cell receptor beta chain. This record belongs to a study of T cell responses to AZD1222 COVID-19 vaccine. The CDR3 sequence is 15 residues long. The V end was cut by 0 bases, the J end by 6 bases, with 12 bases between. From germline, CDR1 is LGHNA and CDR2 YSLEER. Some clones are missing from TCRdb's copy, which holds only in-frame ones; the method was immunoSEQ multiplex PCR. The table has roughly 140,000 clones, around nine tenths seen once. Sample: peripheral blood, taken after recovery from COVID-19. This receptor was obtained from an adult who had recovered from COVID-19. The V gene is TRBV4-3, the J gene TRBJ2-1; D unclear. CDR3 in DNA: TGCGCCAGCAGCCAAGATAAGGCGAGTTTCAATGAGCAGTTCTTC. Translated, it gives CASSQDKASFNEQFF.